Each of the 5 T cell receptor beta chains below was sequenced from the same sample in a study of blood T cell repertoires in COVID-19 (dated by TCRdb to about 2020). Library preparation used the immunoSEQ multiplex PCR assay. Imported from immuneACCESS, the table was reduced by TCRdb to in-frame sequences with V and J called. These copies leave out some clones; in studies compared against another copy, an unresolved V gene accounts for under half, and the cause of the remainder is not known. The table for this sample lists roughly 60,000 clones; approximately 75% of them were counted only once. About 15% of the sample rests with the top ten. The sequenced sample consisted of peripheral blood. These receptors were collected from a man at least 80 years old with acute or convalescent COVID-19.

This chain uses TRBV30 with TRBJ2-7; D might be TRBD2 (7 bases). CDR3 length: 13 amino acids. V was trimmed by 0 bases and J by 5 bases, leaving 11 bases between them. Looked up from germline, CDR1 is GTSNPN and CDR2 is SVGIG (reference sequence). The CDR3 here is CAWSVGGPDEQYF. CDR3 bases: TGTGCCTGGAGTGTGGGGGGGCCTGACGAGCAGTACTTC.

There are a few counts of this clone. This chain connects TRBV21-1 to TRBJ1-2; TRBD1, the D gene given by the table, was not confirmed from the DNA. TRBV21-1 is a pseudogene locus. The CDR3 contains 17 residues. CDR3 amino acids: CASSCTGQTSLDYGYTF. The DNA of the CDR3 is TGTGCCAGCAGCTGCACAGGACAGACATCCTTAGACTATGGCTACACCTTC.

DNA for the CDR3: TGTGCCAGCTCACATGCCGGTCGAAGCTCTGGAAACACCATATATTTT. This sequence encodes CASSHAGRSSGNTIYF. J is TRBJ1-3 and V is TRBV18; D unresolved. Germline-derived CDR1 and CDR2 are KGHSH and LQKENI. Trimming took off 4 bases at V and 0 bases at J, with 13 bases between the two ends. This CDR3 has 16 residues.

This chain links TRBV6-1 with TRBJ2-5, with D possibly TRBD2 on 5 matching bases. V lost 6 bases to trimming and J lost 7 bases, with 15 bases between them. The CDR3 consists of 13 residues. From germline, CDR1 is MNHNS and CDR2 SASEGT. The CDR3 spells CASSRTGEGTQYF. CDR3 coding DNA: TGTGCCAGCAGCCGGACCGGTGAGGGGACCCAGTACTTC.

The rearrangement joins TRBV19 to TRBJ2-7; 8 bases fit TRBD2. The trim removed 6 bases at V and 2 bases at J, leaving 9 bases unmatched. Germline V CDR1 and CDR2: LNHDA, SQIVND (reference sequence). CDR3 length: 15 residues. The CDR3: CASSHPGGATYEQYF. The CDR3 DNA follows: TGTGCCAGTAGCCACCCCGGGGGGGCAACCTACGAGCAGTACTTC.